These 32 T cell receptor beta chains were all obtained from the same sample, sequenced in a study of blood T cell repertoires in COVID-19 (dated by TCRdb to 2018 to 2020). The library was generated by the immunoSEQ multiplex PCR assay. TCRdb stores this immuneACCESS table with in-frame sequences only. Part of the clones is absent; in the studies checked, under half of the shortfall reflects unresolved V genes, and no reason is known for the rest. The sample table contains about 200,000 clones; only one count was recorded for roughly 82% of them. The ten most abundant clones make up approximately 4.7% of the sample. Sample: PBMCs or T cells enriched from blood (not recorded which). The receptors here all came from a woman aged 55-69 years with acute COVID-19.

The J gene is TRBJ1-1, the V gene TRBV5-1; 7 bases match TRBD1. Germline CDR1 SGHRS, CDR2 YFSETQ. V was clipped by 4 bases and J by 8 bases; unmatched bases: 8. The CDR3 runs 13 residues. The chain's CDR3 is CASSRDREREAFF. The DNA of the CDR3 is TGCGCCAGCAGCCGCGACAGGGAAAGGGAAGCTTTCTTT.

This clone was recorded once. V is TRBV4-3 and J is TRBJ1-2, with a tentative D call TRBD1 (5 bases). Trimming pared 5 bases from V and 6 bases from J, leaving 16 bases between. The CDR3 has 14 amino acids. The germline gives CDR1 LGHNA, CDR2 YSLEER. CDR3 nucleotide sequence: TGCGCCAGCAGCGTCTGGGGGGGAGGAAATGGCTACACCTTC. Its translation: CASSVWGGGNGYTF.

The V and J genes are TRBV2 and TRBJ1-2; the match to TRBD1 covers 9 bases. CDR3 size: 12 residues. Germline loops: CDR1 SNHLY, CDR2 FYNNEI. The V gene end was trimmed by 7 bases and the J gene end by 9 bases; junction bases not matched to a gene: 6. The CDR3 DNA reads TGTGCCAGCACCCGGACAGGGGTTAGCTACACCTTC. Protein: CASTRTGVSYTF.

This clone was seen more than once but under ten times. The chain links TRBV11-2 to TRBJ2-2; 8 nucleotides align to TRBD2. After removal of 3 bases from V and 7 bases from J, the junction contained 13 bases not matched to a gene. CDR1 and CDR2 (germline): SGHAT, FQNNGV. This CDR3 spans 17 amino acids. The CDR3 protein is CASSFPRISGRIGELFF. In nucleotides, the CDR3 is TGTGCCAGCAGCTTCCCCCGTATCAGCGGGAGAATCGGGGAGCTGTTTTTT.

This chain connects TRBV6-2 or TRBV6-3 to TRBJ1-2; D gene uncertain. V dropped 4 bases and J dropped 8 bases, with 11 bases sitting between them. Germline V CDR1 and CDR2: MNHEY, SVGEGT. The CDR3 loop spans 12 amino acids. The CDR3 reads CASSLEVRGYTF. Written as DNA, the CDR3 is TGTGCCAGCAGTTTGGAGGTGAGGGGCTACACCTTC.

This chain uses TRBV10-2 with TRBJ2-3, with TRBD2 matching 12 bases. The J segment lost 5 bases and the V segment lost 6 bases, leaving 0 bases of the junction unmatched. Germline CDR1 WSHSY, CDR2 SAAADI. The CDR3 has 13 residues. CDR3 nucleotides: TGCGCCAGCAGGACTAGCGGGAGAGATACGCAGTATTTT. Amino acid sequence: CASRTSGRDTQYF.

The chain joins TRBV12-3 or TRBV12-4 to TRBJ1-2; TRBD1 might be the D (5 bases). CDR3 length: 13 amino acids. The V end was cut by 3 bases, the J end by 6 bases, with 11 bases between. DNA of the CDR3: TGTGCCAGCAGTTTTGGGCAGGGAAATGGCTACACCTTC. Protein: CASSFGQGNGYTF.

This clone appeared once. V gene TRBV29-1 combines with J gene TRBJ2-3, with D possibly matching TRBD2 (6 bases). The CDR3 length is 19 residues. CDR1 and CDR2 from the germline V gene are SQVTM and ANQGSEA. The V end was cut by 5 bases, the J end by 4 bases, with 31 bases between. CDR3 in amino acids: CSVLQRFVYRGKSADTQYF. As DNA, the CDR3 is TGCAGCGTTCTTCAGAGGTTCGTTTATCGGGGGAAAAGCGCAGATACGCAGTATTTT.

As DNA, the CDR3 is TGTGCCTGCCCACAGGGAGCGTACGAAAAACTGTTTTTT. It codes for CACPQGAYEKLFF. The chain has TRBV30 and TRBJ1-4; perhaps TRBD1 as D (6 bases). The CDR3 contains 13 residues. Germline assignment: CDR1 GTSNPN and CDR2 SVGIG (reference sequence). Deletions cut 6 bases from V and 8 bases from J, with 16 bases between. The full variable domain, with the rest looked up from reference TRBV30 and TRBJ1-4, is SQTIHQWPATLVQPVGSPLSLECTVEGTSNPNLYWYRQAAGRGLQLLFYSVGIGQISSEVPQNLSASRPQDRQFILSSKKLLLSDSGFYLCACPQGAYEKLFFGSGTQLSVL.

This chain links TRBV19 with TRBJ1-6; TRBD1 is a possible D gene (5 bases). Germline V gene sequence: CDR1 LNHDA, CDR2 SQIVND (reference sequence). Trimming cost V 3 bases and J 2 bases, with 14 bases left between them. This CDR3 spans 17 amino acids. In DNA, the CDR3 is TGTGCCAGTAGTATCGACCTTGACAGAGCCTATAATTCACCCCTCCACTTT. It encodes CASSIDLDRAYNSPLHF.

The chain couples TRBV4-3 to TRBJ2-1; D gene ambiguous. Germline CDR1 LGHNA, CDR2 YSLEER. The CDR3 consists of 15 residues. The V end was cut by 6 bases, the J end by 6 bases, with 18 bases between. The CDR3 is CASSYIEREANEQFF. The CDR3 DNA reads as TGCGCCAGCAGTTACATTGAGCGAGAAGCCAATGAGCAGTTCTTC.

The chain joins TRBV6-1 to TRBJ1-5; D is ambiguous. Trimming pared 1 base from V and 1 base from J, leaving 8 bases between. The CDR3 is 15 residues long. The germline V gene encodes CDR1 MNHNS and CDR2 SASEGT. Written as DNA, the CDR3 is TGTGCCAGCAGTGAAGTCCCCGGGAGCAATCAGCCCCAGCATTTT. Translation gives CASSEVPGSNQPQHF.

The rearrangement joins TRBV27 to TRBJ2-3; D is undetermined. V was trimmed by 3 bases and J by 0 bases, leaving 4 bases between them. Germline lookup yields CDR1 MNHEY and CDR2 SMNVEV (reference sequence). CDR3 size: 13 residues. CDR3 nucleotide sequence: TGTGCCAGCAGTTTTCTGAGCACAGATACGCAGTATTTT. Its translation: CASSFLSTDTQYF.

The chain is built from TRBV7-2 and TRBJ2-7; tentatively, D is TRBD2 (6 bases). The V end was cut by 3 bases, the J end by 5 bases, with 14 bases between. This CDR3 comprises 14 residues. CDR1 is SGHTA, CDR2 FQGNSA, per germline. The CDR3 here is CASSLGGHRDEQYV. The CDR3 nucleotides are TGTGCCAGCAGCTTGGGAGGACATCGGGACGAGCAGTACGTC.

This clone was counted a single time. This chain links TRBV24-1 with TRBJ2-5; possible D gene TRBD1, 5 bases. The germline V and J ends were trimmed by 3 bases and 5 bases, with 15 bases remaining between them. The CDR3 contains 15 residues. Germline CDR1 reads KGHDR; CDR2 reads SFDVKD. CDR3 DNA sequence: TGTGCCACCAGTGATGCCAGGGCACCCGGCGAGACCCAGTACTTC. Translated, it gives CATSDARAPGETQYF.

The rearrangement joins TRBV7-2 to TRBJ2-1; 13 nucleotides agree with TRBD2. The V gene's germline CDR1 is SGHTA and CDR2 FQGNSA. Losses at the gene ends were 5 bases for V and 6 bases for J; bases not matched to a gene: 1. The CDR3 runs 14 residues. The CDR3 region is CASSGLAGVNEQFF. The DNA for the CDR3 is TGTGCCAGCAGCGGACTAGCGGGAGTCAATGAGCAGTTCTTC. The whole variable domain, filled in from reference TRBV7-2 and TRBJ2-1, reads GAGVSQSPSNKVTEKGKDVELRCDPISGHTALYWYRQSLGQGLEFLIYFQGNSAPDKSGLPSDRFSAERTGGSVSTLTIQRTQQEDSAVYLCASSGLAGVNEQFFGPGTRLTVL.

CDR3 protein: CASTNPSDWYSNQPQHF. In nucleotides, the CDR3 is TGCGCCAGCACCAACCCCTCGGACTGGTATAGCAATCAGCCCCAGCATTTT. V and J are TRBV10-2 and TRBJ1-5; D unclear. Trimming removed 7 bases at V and 0 bases at J, with 19 bases between. The CDR3 length is 17 residues. The germline CDR1 and CDR2 sequences are WSHSY and SAAADI.

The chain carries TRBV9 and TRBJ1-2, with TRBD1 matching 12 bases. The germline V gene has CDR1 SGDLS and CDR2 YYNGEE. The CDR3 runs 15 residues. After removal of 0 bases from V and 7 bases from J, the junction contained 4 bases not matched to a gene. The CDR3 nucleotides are TGTGCCAGCAGCGTAGGGGACAGGGGGCTCGGTGGCTACACCTTC. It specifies CASSVGDRGLGGYTF.

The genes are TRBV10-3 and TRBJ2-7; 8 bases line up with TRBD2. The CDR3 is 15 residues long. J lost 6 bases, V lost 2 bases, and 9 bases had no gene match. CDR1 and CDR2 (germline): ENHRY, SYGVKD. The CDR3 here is CAISEPRGGRSEQYF. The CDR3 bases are TGTGCCATCAGTGAGCCCCGGGGGGGAAGGAGCGAGCAGTACTTC.

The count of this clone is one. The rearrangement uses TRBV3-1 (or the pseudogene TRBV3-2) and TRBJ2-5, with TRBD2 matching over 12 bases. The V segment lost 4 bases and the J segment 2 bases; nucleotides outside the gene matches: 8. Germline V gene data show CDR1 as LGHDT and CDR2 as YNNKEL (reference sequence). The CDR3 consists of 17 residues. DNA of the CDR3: TGTGCCAGCAGCCCCAAATGGACTAGCGGGGAACAAGAGACCCAGTACTTC. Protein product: CASSPKWTSGEQETQYF.

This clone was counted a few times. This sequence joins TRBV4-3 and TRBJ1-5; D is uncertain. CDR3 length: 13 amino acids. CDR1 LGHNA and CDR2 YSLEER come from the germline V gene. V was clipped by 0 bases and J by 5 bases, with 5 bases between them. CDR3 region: CASSQDGDQPQHF. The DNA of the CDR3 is TGCGCCAGCAGCCAAGACGGAGATCAGCCCCAGCATTTT.

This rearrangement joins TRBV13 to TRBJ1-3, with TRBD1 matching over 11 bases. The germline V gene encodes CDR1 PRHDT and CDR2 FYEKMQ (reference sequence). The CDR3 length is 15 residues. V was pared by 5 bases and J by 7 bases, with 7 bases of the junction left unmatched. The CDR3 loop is CASSRRRDRGNTIYF. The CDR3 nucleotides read TGTGCCAGCAGCCGACGCCGGGACAGGGGGAACACCATATATTTT.

CDR3 sequence reads: CASSQGRGSYGYTF. CDR3 nucleotide sequence: TGTGCCAGCAGCCAAGGACGGGGTTCCTATGGCTACACCTTC. The chain carries TRBV3-1 (or the pseudogene TRBV3-2) and TRBJ1-2; D gene unclear. This CDR3 has 14 residues. The ends were cut back, 1 base at V and 4 bases at J, with 10 bases in the middle. The germline V gene has CDR1 LGHDT and CDR2 YNNKEL (reference sequence).

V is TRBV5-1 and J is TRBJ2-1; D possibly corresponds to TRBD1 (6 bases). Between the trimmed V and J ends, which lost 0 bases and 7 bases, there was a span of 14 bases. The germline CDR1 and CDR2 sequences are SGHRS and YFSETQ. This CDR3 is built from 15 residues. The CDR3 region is CASSLDGQPRNEQFF. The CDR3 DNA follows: TGCGCCAGCAGCTTGGATGGACAGCCTAGGAATGAGCAGTTCTTC.

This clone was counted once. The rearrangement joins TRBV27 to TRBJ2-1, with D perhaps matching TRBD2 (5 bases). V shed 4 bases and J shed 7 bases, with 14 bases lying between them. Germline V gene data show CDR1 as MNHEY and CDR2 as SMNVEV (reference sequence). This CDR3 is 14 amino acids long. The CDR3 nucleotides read TGTGCCAGCAGTTCCCTAGAGGGCTGGAATGAGCAGTTCTTC. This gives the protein CASSSLEGWNEQFF.

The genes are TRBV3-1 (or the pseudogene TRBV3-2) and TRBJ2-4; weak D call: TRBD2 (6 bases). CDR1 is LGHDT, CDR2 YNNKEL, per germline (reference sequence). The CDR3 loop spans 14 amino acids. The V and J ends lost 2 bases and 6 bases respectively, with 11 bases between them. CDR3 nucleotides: TGTGCCAGCAGCCAACGGGAGTCGGGAAACATTCAGTACTTC. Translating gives CASSQRESGNIQYF.

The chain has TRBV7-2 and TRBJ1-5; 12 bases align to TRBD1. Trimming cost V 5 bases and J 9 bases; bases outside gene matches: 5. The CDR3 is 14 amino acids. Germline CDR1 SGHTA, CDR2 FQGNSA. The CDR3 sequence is CASSPGQGARPQHF. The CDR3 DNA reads TGTGCCAGCAGCCCGGGACAGGGGGCGCGGCCCCAGCATTTT.

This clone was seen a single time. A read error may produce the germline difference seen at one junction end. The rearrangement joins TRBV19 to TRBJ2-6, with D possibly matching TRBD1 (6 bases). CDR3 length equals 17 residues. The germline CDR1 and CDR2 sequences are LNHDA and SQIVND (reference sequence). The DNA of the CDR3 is TGTGCCAGTAGCATAGTAGGGGGAAGCTCTGGGGCCAACGTCCTGACTTTC. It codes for CASSIVGGSSGANVLTF.

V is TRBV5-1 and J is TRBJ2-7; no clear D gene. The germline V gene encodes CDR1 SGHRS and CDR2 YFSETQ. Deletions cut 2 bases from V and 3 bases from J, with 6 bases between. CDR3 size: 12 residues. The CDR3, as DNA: TGCGCCAGCAGCTTTTCCAGCTACGAGCAGTACTTC. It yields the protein CASSFSSYEQYF.

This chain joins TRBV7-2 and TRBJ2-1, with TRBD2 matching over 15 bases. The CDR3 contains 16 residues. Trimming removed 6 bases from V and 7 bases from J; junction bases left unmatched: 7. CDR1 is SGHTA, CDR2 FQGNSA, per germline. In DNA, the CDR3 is TGTGCCAGCAGTCGGACTAGCGGGGGGGCCAGGAATGAGCAGTTCTTC. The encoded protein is CASSRTSGGARNEQFF.

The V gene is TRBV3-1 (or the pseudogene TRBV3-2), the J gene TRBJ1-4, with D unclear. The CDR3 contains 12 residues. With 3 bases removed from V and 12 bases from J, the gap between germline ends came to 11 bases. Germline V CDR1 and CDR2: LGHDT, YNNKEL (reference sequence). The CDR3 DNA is TGTGCCAGCAGCCAGAGCGGACGGGAACTGTTTTTT. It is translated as CASSQSGRELFF.

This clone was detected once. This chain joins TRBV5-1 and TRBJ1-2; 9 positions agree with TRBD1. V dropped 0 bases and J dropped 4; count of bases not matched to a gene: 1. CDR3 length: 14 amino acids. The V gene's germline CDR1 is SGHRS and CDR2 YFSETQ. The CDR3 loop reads CASSLGQGVYGYTF. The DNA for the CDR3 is TGCGCCAGCAGCTTGGGACAGGGGGTCTATGGCTACACCTTC.